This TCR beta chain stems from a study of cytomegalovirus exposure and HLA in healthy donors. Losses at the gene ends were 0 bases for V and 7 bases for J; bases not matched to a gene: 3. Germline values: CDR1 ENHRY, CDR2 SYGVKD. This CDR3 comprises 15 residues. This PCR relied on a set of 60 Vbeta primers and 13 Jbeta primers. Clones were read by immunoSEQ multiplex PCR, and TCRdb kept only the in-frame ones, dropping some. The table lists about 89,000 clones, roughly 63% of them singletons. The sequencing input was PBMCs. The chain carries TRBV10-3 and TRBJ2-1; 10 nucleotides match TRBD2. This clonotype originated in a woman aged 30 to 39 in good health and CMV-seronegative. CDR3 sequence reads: CAISESGTSDNEQFF. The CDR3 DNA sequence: TGTGCCATCAGTGAGTCCGGGACTAGCGATAATGAGCAGTTCTTC.